This T cell receptor beta chain came from a study of graft-versus-host responses after intestinal transplantation. Generated by immunoSEQ multiplex PCR, the TCRdb table keeps only in-frame clones and is missing some. The sample includes roughly 99,000 clones, roughly 87% of them seen just once. With V trimmed by 4 bases and J by 15 bases, 6 bases remained unmatched. The CDR3 is 11 residues long. CDR1 and CDR2 from the germline V gene are SGHRS and YFSETQ. Note on this clone: Its specificity is not known.

This material consisted of unstimulated CD4+ T cells sorted from spleen or lymph node cells, taken before transplant. The clonotype originates from a human donor who was the organ donor for an intestinal transplant. This chain uses TRBV5-1 with TRBJ2-1, with TRBD1 matching over 8 bases. As DNA, the CDR3 is TGCGCCAGCAGCACGACAGGGGAAACGTTCTTC. Protein product: CASSTTGETFF.